This is a list of T cell receptor beta chains from one sample in a study of blood T cell repertoires in COVID-19. Measured with immunoSEQ multiplex PCR; TCRdb has only the in-frame clones, and not every one. The sample holds roughly 140,000 clones, roughly 80% seen once. Sequencing was done on a sample of peripheral blood. The receptor set was obtained from a man aged 50 to 59 with active or convalescent COVID-19. CDR3s include the opening cysteine and the closing phenylalanine or tryptophan. The D gene is left open where the match is weak. A clone size is listed for some rows: how often the clone was seen (once, few, many), or a class if it is expanded.

CDR3 protein | CDR3 DNA | J gene | V gene | D gene | clone size | CDR3 length
CASSLVSGYTGELFF | TGTGCCAGCAGCTTAGTTAGCGGATATACCGGGGAGCTGTTTTTT | TRBJ2-2 | TRBV7-9 | - | - | 15
CASSLAGQGYEQYF | TGTGCCAGCAGCTTAGCCGGACAGGGCTACGAGCAGTACTTC | TRBJ2-7 | TRBV7-8 | TRBD1 | - | 14
CASSPGTNPDTQYF | TGTGCCAGCAGCCCCGGGACTAATCCAGATACGCAGTATTTT | TRBJ2-3 | TRBV13 | TRBD2 | - | 14
CASSLIGFGGLETQYF | TGTGCCAGCAGTTTGATTGGCTTCGGAGGGTTGGAGACCCAGTACTTC | TRBJ2-5 | TRBV27 | - | - | 16
CASSPDRMGQFF | TGTGCCAGCAGCCCTGACAGGATGGGGCAGTTCTTC | TRBJ2-1 | TRBV3-1/TRBV3-2 | - | - | 12
CASSVGAVAEAFF | TGTGCCAGCAGTGTTGGAGCGGTCGCTGAAGCTTTCTTT | TRBJ1-1 | TRBV2 | - | - | 13
CASSPVGGPNSPLHF | TGTGCCAGCAGTCCAGTAGGGGGCCCAAATTCACCCCTCCACTTT | TRBJ1-6 | TRBV27 | TRBD1 | - | 15
CASSLLGGTTGELFF | TGTGCCAGCAGCTTACTGGGGGGAACCACCGGGGAGCTGTTTTTT | TRBJ2-2 | TRBV11-2 | - | - | 15
CASSESSGRASSYEQYF | TGTGCCAGCAGTGAGTCTAGCGGGAGGGCCAGTTCCTACGAGCAGTACTTC | TRBJ2-7 | TRBV25-1 | TRBD2 | - | 17
CASSDYGQGVRAFF | TGCGCCAGCAGCGACTACGGACAGGGAGTTAGAGCTTTCTTT | TRBJ1-1 | TRBV5-1 | TRBD1 | - | 14
CASSIASQETQYF | TGTGCCAGTAGTATCGCCAGCCAAGAGACCCAGTACTTC | TRBJ2-5 | TRBV19 | - | once | 13
CASSLSLGQGTYNSPLHF | TGTGCCAGCAGTTTATCGTTGGGACAGGGCACCTATAATTCACCCCTCCACTTT | TRBJ1-6 | TRBV27 | TRBD1 | - | 18
CASSLVSYNEQFF | TGCGCCAGCAGCCTAGTATCATACAATGAGCAGTTCTTC | TRBJ2-1 | TRBV4-1 | - | few | 13
CASSKRMAGYEQYF | TGTGCCAGTAGTAAGCGGATGGCGGGCTACGAGCAGTACTTC | TRBJ2-7 | TRBV19 | - | - | 14
CASRLRELTDTQYF | TGTGCCAGCAGACTCAGGGAACTCACAGATACGCAGTATTTT | TRBJ2-3 | TRBV5-6 | - | - | 14
CASSWTSGRTDTQYF | TGTGCCAGCAGTTGGACTAGCGGGCGCACAGATACGCAGTATTTT | TRBJ2-3 | TRBV27 | TRBD2 | - | 15
CASSGLAGNRAYNEQFF | TGTGCCAGCTCGGGACTAGCGGGCAACAGGGCCTACAATGAGCAGTTCTTC | TRBJ2-1 | TRBV11-2 | TRBD2 | once | 17
CACPTTGTYGYTF | TGTGCCTGCCCAACGACAGGGACCTATGGCTACACCTTC | TRBJ1-2 | TRBV30 | TRBD1 | - | 13
CASSPTSGSVDTQYF | TGTGCCAGCAGCCCGACTAGCGGGAGTGTCGATACGCAGTATTTT | TRBJ2-3 | TRBV11-2 | TRBD2 | - | 15
CASSPTGFGYTF | TGTGCCAGCAGTCCGACAGGGTTCGGCTACACCTTC | TRBJ1-2 | TRBV27 | TRBD1 | - | 12
CASSLWGEGQPQHF | TGTGCCAGCAGTTTGTGGGGGGAGGGTCAGCCCCAGCATTTT | TRBJ1-5 | TRBV27 | - | once | 14
CASSLGQGNSPLHF | TGTGCCAGCAGTTTGGGACAGGGAAATTCACCCCTCCACTTT | TRBJ1-6 | TRBV6-1 | TRBD1 | - | 14
CASSPEGGGLDYGYTF | TGTGCCAGCAGCCCCGAGGGGGGGGGTTTGGACTATGGCTACACCTTC | TRBJ1-2 | TRBV7-3 | - | - | 16
CASSLVIAGEGYEQYF | TGCGCCAGCAGCTTGGTGATAGCGGGAGAGGGTTACGAGCAGTACTTC | TRBJ2-7 | TRBV5-1 | TRBD2 | - | 16
CASSESGLYNEQFF | TGTGCCAGCAGTGAAAGCGGACTCTACAATGAGCAGTTCTTC | TRBJ2-1 | TRBV6-1 | - | once | 14
CASSRKQGGSNQPQHF | TGTGCCAGTAGTCGCAAACAGGGGGGTAGCAATCAGCCCCAGCATTTT | TRBJ1-5 | TRBV19 | TRBD1 | - | 16
CASTTGQNLVGDTQYF | TGTGCCAGCACCACGGGACAGAACCTTGTTGGAGATACGCAGTATTTT | TRBJ2-3 | TRBV2 | TRBD1 | few | 16
CASSQGEGAYNEQFF | TGCGCCAGCAGCCAGGGCGAGGGAGCCTACAATGAGCAGTTCTTC | TRBJ2-1 | TRBV4-1 | - | - | 15
CASSLQRDQETQYF | TGTGCCAGCAGCCTCCAGCGGGACCAAGAGACCCAGTACTTC | TRBJ2-5 | TRBV3-1/TRBV3-2 | - | - | 14
CASSFAAGEVQYF | TGTGCCAGCAGCTTTGCAGCGGGGGAGGTGCAGTACTTC | TRBJ2-7 | TRBV11-1 | TRBD2 | few | 13
CASSLVFDRGSYNEQFF | TGTGCCAGCAGCTTAGTCTTCGACAGGGGCTCCTACAATGAGCAGTTCTTC | TRBJ2-1 | TRBV7-9 | TRBD1 | - | 17
CATSRSKGPANYGYTF | TGTGCCACCAGCAGAAGTAAGGGGCCGGCTAACTATGGCTACACCTTC | TRBJ1-2 | TRBV15 | - | few | 16
CASSLLRLNYGYTF | TGTGCCAGCAGCTTGCTCAGGTTAAACTATGGCTACACCTTC | TRBJ1-2 | TRBV5-8 | - | - | 14
CASSESVGLTYEQYF | TGTGCCAGCAGTGAATCGGTGGGCCTGACCTACGAGCAGTACTTC | TRBJ2-7 | TRBV25-1 | - | - | 15
CASSVAGSGTEAFF | TGTGCCAGCAGCGTGGCGGGGTCTGGAACTGAAGCTTTCTTT | TRBJ1-1 | TRBV9 | - | - | 14